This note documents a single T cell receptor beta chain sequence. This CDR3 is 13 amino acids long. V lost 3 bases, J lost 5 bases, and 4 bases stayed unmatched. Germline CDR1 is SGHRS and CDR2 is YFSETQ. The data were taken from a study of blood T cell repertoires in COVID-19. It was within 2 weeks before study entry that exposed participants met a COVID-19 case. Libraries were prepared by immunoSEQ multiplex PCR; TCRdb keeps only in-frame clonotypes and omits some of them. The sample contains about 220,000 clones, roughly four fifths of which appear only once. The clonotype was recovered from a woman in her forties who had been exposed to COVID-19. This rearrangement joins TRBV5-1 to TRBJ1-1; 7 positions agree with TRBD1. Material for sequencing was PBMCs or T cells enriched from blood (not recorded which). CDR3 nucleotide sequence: TGCGCCAGCAGCTCCGGGACAGCAACTGAAGCTTTCTTT. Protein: CASSSGTATEAFF.